Below, 20 T cell receptor beta chains from the same sample are listed, as sequenced in a study of cytomegalovirus exposure and HLA in healthy donors. PCR involved 60 Vbeta and 13 Jbeta primers. Clones were sequenced by immunoSEQ multiplex PCR, and TCRdb holds only the in-frame ones, with some missing. The data contain 80,000 to 90,000 clones, approximately 80% of them seen just once; the ten biggest clones take up approximately 3%. The material sequenced was PBMCs. These receptors came from a young man in good health and CMV-seronegative.

This rearrangement joins TRBV11-3 to TRBJ2-1, with 7 positions matching TRBD1. The trim removed 4 bases at V and 2 bases at J, leaving 11 bases unmatched. Germline lookup yields CDR1 SGHNT and CDR2 YENEEA. The CDR3 covers 17 residues. The CDR3 sequence is CASSSSGTVLTYNEQFF. The CDR3 DNA is TGTGCCAGCAGCTCTTCCGGGACAGTTTTAACCTACAATGAGCAGTTCTTC.

A single count supports this clone. The V and J genes are TRBV18 and TRBJ1-1; D is unresolved. The CDR3 sequence is 13 residues long. Trimming took off 5 bases at V and 6 bases at J, with 13 bases between the two ends. CDR1 KGHSH and CDR2 LQKENI come from the germline V gene. CDR3 region: CASSVQPGAEAFF. The CDR3 DNA is TGTGCCAGCTCAGTTCAGCCAGGCGCTGAAGCTTTCTTT.

The chain joins TRBV18 to TRBJ1-4, with 8 bases identical to TRBD1. Trimming at V came to 3 bases and at J to 6 bases, leaving 6 bases not matched to a gene. There are 15 residues in the CDR3. The germline CDR1 and CDR2 sequences are KGHSH and LQKENI. CDR3 nucleotides: TGTGCCAGCTCACCGACGACAGGGGCGGATGAAAAACTGTTTTTT. Translated: CASSPTTGADEKLFF.

This rearrangement joins TRBV4-2 to TRBJ1-2, with D tentatively TRBD1 (5 bases). CDR1 is LGHNA, CDR2 YNFKEQ, per germline. The CDR3 spans 17 residues. Trimming shortened V by 2 bases and J by 5 bases, and 21 bases separated the two germline ends. CDR3 sequence reads: CASSQNPSGGGGYGYTF. The DNA of the CDR3 is TGTGCCAGCAGCCAAAACCCCTCGGGGGGTGGTGGGTATGGCTACACCTTC.

The chain couples TRBV7-2 to TRBJ1-2, with a possible D match to TRBD1 (5 bases). V was shortened by 3 bases and J by 7 bases, with 12 bases between the two germline ends. The CDR3 contains 13 residues. Germline V gene sequence: CDR1 SGHTA, CDR2 FQGNSA. The CDR3 here is CASSFRGVVGYTF. The CDR3 nucleotides are TGTGCCAGCAGCTTTCGGGGGGTGGTTGGCTACACCTTC.

V gene TRBV6-5 combines with J gene TRBJ1-5, with D possibly TRBD1 on 5 matching bases. Germline CDR1 reads MNHEY; CDR2 reads SVGAGI. The CDR3 covers 14 residues. The V end lost 2 bases, the J end lost 5 bases, and 10 bases lay between the germline ends. Here the CDR3 reads CASSYGAGDQPQHF. As DNA, the CDR3 is TGTGCCAGCAGTTACGGGGCTGGGGATCAGCCCCAGCATTTT.

V and J are TRBV15 and TRBJ2-5, with 7 bases matching TRBD1. The CDR3 covers 13 residues. Looked up from germline, CDR1 is LNHNV and CDR2 is YYDKDF (reference sequence). Unmatched junction bases numbered 1, after V lost 3 bases and J lost 3 bases. The CDR3 sequence: CATSRTGKETQYF. The CDR3 region has the DNA TGTGCCACCAGCAGGACAGGGAAAGAGACCCAGTACTTC.

This rearrangement joins TRBV28 to TRBJ2-2; TRBD1 agrees at 11 bases. Germline CDR1 and CDR2: MDHEN and SYDVKM. The V gene end was trimmed by 6 bases and the J gene end by 4 bases; junction bases not matched to a gene: 7. The CDR3 loop spans 16 amino acids. CDR3 in DNA: TGTGCCAGCAGGTTAGGACAGGGGGCAAGCACCGGGGAGCTGTTTTTT. It specifies CASRLGQGASTGELFF.

The J gene is TRBJ2-3, the V gene TRBV30; D perhaps matches TRBD1 (6 bases). Per germline, CDR1 GTSNPN and CDR2 SVGIG (reference sequence). Deletions cut 3 bases from V and 2 bases from J, with 12 bases between. CDR3 length: 14 amino acids. The CDR3 nucleotides read TGTGCCTGGAGGATCAGGGGTCCCACAGATACGCAGTATTTT. Amino acid sequence: CAWRIRGPTDTQYF.

This chain uses TRBV7-9 with TRBJ1-3; TRBD1 matches 10 bases. Germline values: CDR1 SEHNR, CDR2 FQNEAQ (reference sequence). V trimming: 2 bases; J trimming: 0 bases; junction bases outside the gene matches: 7. The CDR3 is made up of 18 amino acids. The CDR3 loop is CASSLRDRGFSSGNTIYF. The CDR3 coding sequence is TGTGCCAGCAGCTTAAGGGACAGGGGTTTCAGCTCTGGAAACACCATATATTTT.

The chain uses TRBV4-3 and TRBJ2-5; TRBD2 agrees at 8 bases. The CDR3 totals 18 residues. From germline, CDR1 is LGHNA and CDR2 YSLEER. After removal of 0 bases from V and 5 bases from J, the junction contained 14 bases not matched to a gene. The CDR3 loop reads CASSQDKDIAGKRETQYF. In DNA, the CDR3 is TGCGCCAGCAGCCAAGATAAAGACATAGCGGGGAAAAGGGAGACCCAGTACTTC.

This rearrangement joins TRBV19 to TRBJ1-6; 7 positions match TRBD1. With V trimmed by 7 bases and J by 6 bases, 9 bases remained unmatched. The CDR3 has 15 amino acids. Germline lookup yields CDR1 LNHDA and CDR2 SQIVND (reference sequence). The CDR3 loop reads CASTVTGEANSPLHF. The DNA of the CDR3 is TGTGCCAGTACCGTCACAGGGGAAGCTAATTCACCCCTCCACTTT.

The chain uses TRBV29-1 and TRBJ1-1, with 7 nucleotides matching TRBD1. The CDR3 covers 12 residues. Germline V gene data show CDR1 as SQVTM and CDR2 as ANQGSEA. Trimming cost V 4 bases and J 11 bases; bases outside gene matches: 10. CDR3 loop: CSVGGQPWGAFF. The CDR3, as DNA: TGCAGCGTTGGGGGACAGCCTTGGGGGGCTTTCTTT.

V gene TRBV6-5 combines with J gene TRBJ1-1; tentatively, D is TRBD1 (5 bases). Trimming shortened V by 0 bases and J by 7 bases, and 12 bases separated the two germline ends. The CDR3 sequence is 14 residues long. The germline V gene has CDR1 MNHEY and CDR2 SVGAGI. As DNA, the CDR3 is TGTGCCAGCAGTTACTCCCGTGCGGGGGATGAAGCTTTCTTT. Protein sequence: CASSYSRAGDEAFF.

The chain employs TRBV6-6 and TRBJ1-2; D possibly corresponds to TRBD1 (5 bases). CDR1 is MNHNY and CDR2 is SVGAGI in the germline V gene (reference sequence). This CDR3 region has 16 residues. Trimming removed 0 bases from V and 3 bases from J, with 14 bases in between. Written as DNA, the CDR3 is TGTGCCAGCAGTTACTCGTTGGGGCCGTTCGACTATGGCTACACCTTC. Translating gives CASSYSLGPFDYGYTF.

The chain has TRBV6-1 and TRBJ2-1, with TRBD2 matching over 15 bases. Germline V gene lookup returns CDR1 MNHNS and CDR2 SASEGT. The CDR3 covers 19 residues. V was pared by 4 bases and J by 4 bases, with 11 bases of the junction left unmatched. The DNA of the CDR3 is TGTGCCAGCAGTGGGACGCCGGGACTAGCGGGGGGAGGGTACAATGAGCAGTTCTTC. It encodes CASSGTPGLAGGGYNEQFF.

The sample holds a few counts of this clone. The V and J genes are TRBV20-1 and TRBJ2-7; D is undetermined. The V gene lost 1 base and the J gene lost 6 bases, with 7 bases spanning the gap. The CDR3 totals 11 residues. Germline CDR1 and CDR2: DFQATT and SNEGSKA (reference sequence). The CDR3 region is CSARGTVEQYF. The CDR3 region has the DNA TGCAGTGCTAGAGGAACGGTCGAGCAGTACTTC.

This rearrangement joins TRBV5-5 to TRBJ1-1, with 8 bases matching TRBD1. Germline assignment: CDR1 SGHKS and CDR2 YYEKEE (reference sequence). Trimming at V came to 1 base and at J to 4 bases, leaving 15 bases not matched to a gene. The CDR3 loop spans 18 amino acids. The CDR3 region has the DNA TGTGCCAGCAGCTTGAAGAGCGGACAGGGTGGTTGGGGCACTGAAGCTTTCTTT. Translated: CASSLKSGQGGWGTEAFF. Together with reference TRBV5-5 and TRBJ1-1, the CDR3 gives the full variable domain: DAGVTQSPTHLIKTRGQQVTLRCSPISGHKSVSWYQQVLGQGPQFIFQYYEKEERGRGNFPDRFSARQFPNYSSELNVNALLLGDSALYLCASSLKSGQGGWGTEAFFGQGTRLTVV.

The chain combines TRBV4-1 with TRBJ2-7, with D tentatively TRBD2 (6 bases). The CDR3 loop spans 13 amino acids. V shed 1 base and J shed 4 bases, with 8 bases lying between them. Looked up from germline, CDR1 is MGHRA and CDR2 is YSYEKL. The CDR3 DNA reads as TGCGCCAGCAGCCAAGGGGAGGCTTACGAGCAGTACTTC. Translating it yields CASSQGEAYEQYF.

The chain joins TRBV7-2 to TRBJ1-1, with 9 bases matching TRBD1. CDR1 and CDR2 (germline): SGHTA, FQGNSA. The V segment lost 5 bases and the J segment 3 bases; nucleotides outside the gene matches: 4. The CDR3 covers 14 residues. The CDR3 loop reads CASSPWTGDTEAFF. The CDR3 nucleotides read TGTGCCAGCAGCCCGTGGACAGGGGACACTGAAGCTTTCTTT.